This T cell receptor beta chain was sequenced during a study of radiotherapy plus CTLA-4 blockade in lung cancer. Overall study: Objective responses were recorded in around 18% of patients, with disease control recorded in 25% to 35%. Study findings and constraints: Reported findings show early blood T cell clone dynamics, with interferon-beta, best predicted response. Subsequent to radiotherapy plus ipilimumab, tumor-derived TCR clones underwent expansion in blood.

The sample holds a few counts of this clone. The antigen remains undetermined. Method: immunoSEQ multiplex PCR; TCRdb's copy keeps in-frame clones and lacks some. The sample includes tens of thousands of clones, roughly 70% of them seen just once. The study treated chemo-refractory metastatic non-small-cell lung cancer patients with focal radiation plus ipilimumab CTLA-4 blockade. Trimming left V 5 bases short and J 7 bases short, with 21 bases between. Germline V CDR1 and CDR2: SGHAT, FQNNGV. The CDR3 is made up of 16 amino acids. V gene TRBV11-2 combines with J gene TRBJ2-1; D tentatively reads TRBD1 or TRBD2 (6 bases each). The clonotype originates from a human donor with non-small cell lung cancer that progressed on radiotherapy plus ipilimumab. The sequencing here drew on peripheral blood, taken from a patient treated with radiotherapy plus ipilimumab. The CDR3 nucleotides read TGTGCCAGCAGCCCTGGTAGGGGGGAGTCGGGTAATGAGCAGTTCTTC. It yields the protein CASSPGRGESGNEQFF.